This TCR beta chain emerged from a study of CD8 T cells in ankylosing spondylitis. Regarding the study as a whole: As for the disease-linked clones, they showed a CD8+ phenotype and occurred at relatively low frequencies in peripheral blood. The authors reported significant enrichment of disease-linked clones in matched ankylosing spondylitis synovial fluid.

V was shortened by 2 bases and J by 16 bases, with 21 bases between the two germline ends. The CDR3 consists of 14 residues. Germline V gene sequence: CDR1 MDHEN, CDR2 SYDVKM. Making the TCR beta libraries involved quantitative 5'-RACE with molecular barcodes. TCRdb re-derived calls from the 5' RACE reads in MiXCR, one entry per CDR3 protein. The sample lists under 200,000 distinct CDR3 sequences; approximately 10% were seen once. On this clonotype: Its antigen is undetermined.

This TCR derives from a female donor with ankylosing spondylitis or in good health (not recorded which). The V and J genes are TRBV28 and TRBJ2-1; the D call may be TRBD1 or TRBD2 (6 bases each). Specimen: blood, either unsorted or a sorted T cell fraction (not recorded which). CDR3: CASSLTMGGHGEFF. As DNA, the CDR3 is TGTGCCAGCAGTTTAACAATGGGGGGACACGGCGAATTCTTC.